This record covers a single T cell receptor (beta chain). At one end, the junction sequence differs from germline, possibly due to a read error. This sample is part of a study of blood T cell repertoires in COVID-19. Participants spanned ages roughly 18 to 95 years and resided in about two dozen US areas. Cohort 3 donors counted as recovered after two negative PCRs, clearance, or resolved symptoms. As originally analysed: Amplification of reference gene primers provided the estimated nucleated cell counts. TCRdb's table, derived via immunoSEQ multiplex PCR, lists solely in-frame clones and lacks some. V, J and clone size are those of that table, while D and trimming were read from the DNA. This table has about 200,000 clones, almost 85% appearing once. Germline V gene data show CDR1 as MGHDK and CDR2 as SYGVNS. There are 12 residues in the CDR3.

The chain couples TRBV25-1 to TRBJ1-4, with 11 bases matching TRBD1. Sequenced material: PBMCs or T cells enriched from blood (not recorded which). This receptor was taken from a man between 35 and 55 years old who had recovered from COVID-19. The DNA for the CDR3 is TGTGCCAGCCGGACAGGGGGCGGAATTGTAATTTTT. This gives the protein CASRTGGGIVIF.